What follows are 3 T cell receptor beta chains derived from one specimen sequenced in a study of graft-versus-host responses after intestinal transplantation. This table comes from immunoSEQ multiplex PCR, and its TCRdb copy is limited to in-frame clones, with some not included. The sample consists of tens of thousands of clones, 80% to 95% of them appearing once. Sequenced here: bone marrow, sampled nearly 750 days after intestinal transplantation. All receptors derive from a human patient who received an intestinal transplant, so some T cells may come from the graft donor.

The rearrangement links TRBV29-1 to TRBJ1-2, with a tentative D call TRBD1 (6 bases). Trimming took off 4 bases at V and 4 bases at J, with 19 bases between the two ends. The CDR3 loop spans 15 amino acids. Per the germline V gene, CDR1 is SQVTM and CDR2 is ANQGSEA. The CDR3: CSVGGTGNGSYGYTF. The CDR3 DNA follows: TGCAGCGTTGGCGGAACAGGGAACGGTAGCTATGGCTACACCTTC.

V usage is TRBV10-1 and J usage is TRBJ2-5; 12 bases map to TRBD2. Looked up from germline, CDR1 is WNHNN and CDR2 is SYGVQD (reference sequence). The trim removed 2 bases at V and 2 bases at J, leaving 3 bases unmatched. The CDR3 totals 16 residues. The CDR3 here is CASSEGLAGPQETQYF. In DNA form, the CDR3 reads TGCGCCAGCAGTGAGGGACTAGCGGGACCGCAAGAGACCCAGTACTTC.

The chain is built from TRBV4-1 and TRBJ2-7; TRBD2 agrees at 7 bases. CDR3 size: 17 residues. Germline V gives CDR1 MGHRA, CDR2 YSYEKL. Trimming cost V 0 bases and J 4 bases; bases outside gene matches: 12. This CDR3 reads CASSQDERVAGLYEQYF. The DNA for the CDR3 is TGCGCCAGCAGCCAAGATGAGAGGGTAGCGGGTTTATACGAGCAGTACTTC.